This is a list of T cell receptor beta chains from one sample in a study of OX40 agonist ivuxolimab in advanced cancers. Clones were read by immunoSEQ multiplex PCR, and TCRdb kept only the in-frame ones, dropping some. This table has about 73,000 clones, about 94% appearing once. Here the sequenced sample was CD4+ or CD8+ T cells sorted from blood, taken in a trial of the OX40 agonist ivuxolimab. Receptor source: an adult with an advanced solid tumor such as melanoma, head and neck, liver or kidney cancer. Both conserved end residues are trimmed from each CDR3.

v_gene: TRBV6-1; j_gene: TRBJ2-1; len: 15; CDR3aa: ASSEARGTYVVNEQF
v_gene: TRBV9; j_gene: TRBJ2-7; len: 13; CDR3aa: ASSVDWVTSYEQY
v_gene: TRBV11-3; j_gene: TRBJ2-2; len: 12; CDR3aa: ASSLTGGNGELF
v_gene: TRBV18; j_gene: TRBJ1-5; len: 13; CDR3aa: ASSPRRGIDQPQH
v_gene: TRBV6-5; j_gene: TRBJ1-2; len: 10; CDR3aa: ASRRANYGYT
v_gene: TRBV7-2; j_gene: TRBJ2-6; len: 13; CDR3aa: ASSLWNSGANVLT
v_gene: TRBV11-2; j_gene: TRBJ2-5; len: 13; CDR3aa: ASSQGTNPGETQY
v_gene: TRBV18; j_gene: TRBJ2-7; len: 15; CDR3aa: ASSPLDGDTGAYEQY
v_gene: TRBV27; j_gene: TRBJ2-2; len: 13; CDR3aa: ASSLDSPNTGELF
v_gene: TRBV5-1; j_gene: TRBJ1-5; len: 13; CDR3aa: ASSPGTDSNQPQH
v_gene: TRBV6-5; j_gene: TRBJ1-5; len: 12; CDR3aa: ASSYSRQGQPQH
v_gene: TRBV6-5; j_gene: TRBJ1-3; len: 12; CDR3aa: ASSYDGSGNTIY
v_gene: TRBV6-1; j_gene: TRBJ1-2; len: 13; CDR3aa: ASSETGGTNYGYT
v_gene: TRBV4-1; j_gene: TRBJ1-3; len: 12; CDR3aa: ASQTGGTGNTIY
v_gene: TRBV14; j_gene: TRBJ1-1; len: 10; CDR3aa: ASSQVGGEAF
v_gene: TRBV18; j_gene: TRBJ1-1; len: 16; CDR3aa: ASSPSRYRGSVNTEAF
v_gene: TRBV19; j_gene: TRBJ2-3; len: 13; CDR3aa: ASSHRRDRADTQY
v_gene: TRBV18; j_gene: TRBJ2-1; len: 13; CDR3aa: ASSNGINSYNEQF
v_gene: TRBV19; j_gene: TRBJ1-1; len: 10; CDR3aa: ASSVDRLEAF
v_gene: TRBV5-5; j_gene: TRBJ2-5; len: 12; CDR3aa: ASSLGGQQETQY
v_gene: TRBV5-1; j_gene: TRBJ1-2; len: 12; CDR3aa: ASSLTTGGVGYT
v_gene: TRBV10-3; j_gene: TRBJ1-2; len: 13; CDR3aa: AISGGTGGHYGYT
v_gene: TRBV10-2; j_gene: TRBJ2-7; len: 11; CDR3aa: ASSEGRGGEQY
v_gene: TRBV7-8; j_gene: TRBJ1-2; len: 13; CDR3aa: ASSSQGQFTYGYT
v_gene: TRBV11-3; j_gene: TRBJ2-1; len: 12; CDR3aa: ASSLYLGKGEQF
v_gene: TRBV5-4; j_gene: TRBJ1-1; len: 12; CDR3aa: ASSLTQGNTEAF
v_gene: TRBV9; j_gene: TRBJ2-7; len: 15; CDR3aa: ASSVGLSDIFIYEQY
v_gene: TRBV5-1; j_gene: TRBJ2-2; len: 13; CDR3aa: ASKAANANTGELF
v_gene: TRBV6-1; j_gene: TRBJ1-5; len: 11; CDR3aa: ASSDQGTGPQH
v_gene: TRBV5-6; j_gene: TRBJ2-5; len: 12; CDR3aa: ASSLEQVKETQY
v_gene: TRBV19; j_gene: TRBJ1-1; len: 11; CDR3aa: ASTPGQITEAF
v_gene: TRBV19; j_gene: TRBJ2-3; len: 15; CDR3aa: ASSISQTGRITDTQY
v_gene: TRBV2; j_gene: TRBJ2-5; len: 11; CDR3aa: ASSDFSSETQY
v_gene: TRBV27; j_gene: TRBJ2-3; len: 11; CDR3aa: ASRGPSLGTQY
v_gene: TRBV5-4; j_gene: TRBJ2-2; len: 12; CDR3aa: ASSLGLDTGELF
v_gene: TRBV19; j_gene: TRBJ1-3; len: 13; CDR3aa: ASSTIGDRGNTIY
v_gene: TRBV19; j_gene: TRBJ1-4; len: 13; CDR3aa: ASTLLPGQNEKLF
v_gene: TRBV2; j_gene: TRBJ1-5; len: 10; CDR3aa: ASSERHQPQH
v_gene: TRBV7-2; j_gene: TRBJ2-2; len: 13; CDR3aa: ASSLNTLGTGELF